These 17 T cell receptor beta chains originate from one sample sequenced in a study of PD-L1 blockade in urothelial cancer. Some clones are missing from TCRdb's copy, which holds only in-frame ones; the method was immunoSEQ multiplex PCR. The sample holds roughly 51,000 clones, approximately 85% seen once. Noted time point: peripheral blood 6 weeks after treatment start. This material consisted of PBMCs, taken around atezolizumab (anti-PD-L1) treatment. The receptor source for this set is a man aged 45 to 65 with urothelial cancer.

V is TRBV28 and J is TRBJ2-5; 14 nucleotides line up with TRBD2. CDR3 length: 17 amino acids. V was clipped by 3 bases and J by 1 base; unmatched bases: 4. The germline V gene has CDR1 MDHEN and CDR2 SYDVKM. CDR3 DNA: TGTGCCAGCAGTTTCTGGACTAGCGGGAGGTCCCAAGAGACCCAGTACTTC. Encoded protein: CASSFWTSGRSQETQYF. Variable domain in full (rest from reference TRBV28 and TRBJ2-5): DVKVTQSSRYLVKRTGEKVFLECVQDMDHENMFWYRQDPGLGLRLIYFSYDVKMKEKGDIPEGYSVSREKKERFSLILESASTNQTSMYLCASSFWTSGRSQETQYFGPGTRLLVL.

The rearrangement uses TRBV4-1 and TRBJ1-4; D is perhaps TRBD1 (5 bases). This CDR3 is 16 amino acids long. Trimming left V 4 bases short and J 2 bases short, with 14 bases between. In germline, CDR1 is MGHRA, CDR2 YSYEKL. CDR3 loop: CASSLRGGGTNEKLFF. In DNA form, the CDR3 reads TGCGCCAGCAGCCTGAGGGGTGGGGGGACTAATGAAAAACTGTTTTTT.

The chain carries TRBV7-2 and TRBJ2-7; TRBD2 aligns across 8 bases. The CDR3 length is 16 residues. Germline V gene sequence: CDR1 SGHTA, CDR2 FQGNSA. The ends lost 1 base at V and 3 bases at J; junction bases unmatched: 8. CDR3 sequence reads: CASSLEASGYLYEQYF. In nucleotides, the CDR3 is TGTGCCAGCAGCTTAGAGGCTAGCGGGTACCTCTACGAGCAGTACTTC.

This chain links TRBV30 with TRBJ2-2; no firm D call. The CDR3 has 14 amino acids. Germline CDR1 is GTSNPN and CDR2 is SVGIG (reference sequence). Deletions cut 0 bases from V and 2 bases from J, with 7 bases between. CDR3 DNA sequence: TGTGCCTGGAGTGTACGAGGTAACACCGGGGAGCTGTTTTTT. Amino acids: CAWSVRGNTGELFF.

In nucleotides, the CDR3 is TGTGCCTGGTCCGGGACTAGCCTGGCCACTGAGCAGTTCTTC. This codes for CAWSGTSLATEQFF. The genes are TRBV30 and TRBJ2-1, with TRBD2 identical over 9 bases. The J segment lost 9 bases and the V segment lost 5 bases, leaving 11 bases of the junction unmatched. Germline V gene lookup returns CDR1 GTSNPN and CDR2 SVGIG (reference sequence). This CDR3 is 14 amino acids long.

The chain carries TRBV6-6 and TRBJ1-3; D gene unclear. V lost 2 bases to trimming and J lost 4 bases, with 15 bases between them. Germline V lookup: CDR1 MNHNY, CDR2 SVGAGI (reference sequence). The CDR3 totals 16 residues. The CDR3 protein is CASSYTPAGRGNTIYF. CDR3 DNA sequence: TGTGCCAGCAGTTACACCCCCGCGGGAAGGGGAAACACCATATATTTT.

The chain couples TRBV2 to TRBJ2-5; D perhaps matches TRBD2 (6 bases). This CDR3 comprises 15 residues. The germline V gene has CDR1 SNHLY and CDR2 FYNNEI. V was shortened by 3 bases and J by 5 bases, with 16 bases between the two germline ends. In nucleotides, the CDR3 is TGTGCCAGCAGTGACTCGGGACTTGGGGATGAGACCCAGTACTTC. Its protein is CASSDSGLGDETQYF.

The chain is built from TRBV7-3 and TRBJ2-6; D not resolved. The CDR3 runs 16 residues. CDR1 is SGHTA, CDR2 FQGTGA, per germline. Trimming removed 5 bases from V and 3 bases from J, with 14 bases in between. The CDR3 loop is CASSQRSLGGANVLTF. The DNA for the CDR3 is TGTGCCAGCAGCCAGAGGAGCCTAGGTGGGGCCAACGTCCTGACTTTC.

This clone occurred once. The J gene is TRBJ2-7, the V gene TRBV7-9; D perhaps matches TRBD2 (6 bases). V gave up 0 bases and J gave up 0 bases, with 18 bases separating them. This CDR3 comprises 18 residues. CDR1 and CDR2 from the germline V gene are SEHNR and FQNEAQ (reference sequence). The CDR3 loop is CASSLAMGGKSSSYEQYF. The DNA of the CDR3 is TGTGCCAGCAGCTTAGCAATGGGCGGGAAAAGTAGCTCCTACGAGCAGTACTTC.

This clone was seen more than once but under ten times. The V and J genes are TRBV4-3 and TRBJ1-5; weak D call: TRBD1 (5 bases). Germline CDR1 is LGHNA and CDR2 is YSLEER. CDR3 length: 15 residues. Trimming shortened V by 0 bases and J by 5 bases, and 11 bases separated the two germline ends. Written as DNA, the CDR3 is TGCGCCAGCAGCCAAGATCGGGCAGGGCATCAGCCCCAGCATTTT. Translated: CASSQDRAGHQPQHF.

The J gene is TRBJ2-1, the V gene TRBV7-8, with TRBD2 identical over 8 bases. Germline V CDR1 and CDR2: SGHVS, FQNEAQ. The length of the CDR3 is 18 residues. V dropped 1 base and J dropped 0; count of bases not matched to a gene: 8. CDR3 bases: TGTGCCAGCAGCTTAGATACTAGCGGCCCCGTCTCCTACAATGAGCAGTTCTTC. This translates into CASSLDTSGPVSYNEQFF.

The chain is built from TRBV18 and TRBJ2-2; 10 positions match TRBD1. The trim removed 5 bases at V and 3 bases at J, leaving 3 bases unmatched. This CDR3 region has 15 residues. Germline V gene lookup returns CDR1 KGHSH and CDR2 LQKENI. The CDR3 DNA reads as TGTGCCAGCTCAAGACAGGGGGCTTACACCGGGGAGCTGTTTTTT. Protein product: CASSRQGAYTGELFF.

This rearrangement joins TRBV28 to TRBJ1-2, with D possibly being TRBD1 (5 bases). Per the germline V gene, CDR1 is MDHEN and CDR2 is SYDVKM. The CDR3 spans 13 residues. Trimming left V 9 bases short and J 3 bases short, with 14 bases between. The CDR3 is CASLTDTDYGYTF. CDR3 DNA: TGTGCCAGTTTGACAGACACAGACTATGGCTACACCTTC.

The chain has TRBV15 and TRBJ2-7, with 8 bases identical to TRBD1. The CDR3 totals 17 residues. In germline, CDR1 is LNHNV, CDR2 YYDKDF (reference sequence). J gave up 9 bases and V 3 bases, and 19 bases lay outside the gene matches. The CDR3 DNA reads as TGTGCCACCAGCAGCTTCTCCGGGACAGACGGACAGGGCGTGCAGTACTTC. Translated, it gives CATSSFSGTDGQGVQYF. Together with reference TRBV15 and TRBJ2-7, the CDR3 gives the full variable domain: DAMVIQNPRYQVTQFGKPVTLSCSQTLNHNVMYWYQQKSSQAPKLLFHYYDKDFNNEADTPDNFQSRRPNTSFCFLDIRSPGLGDTAMYLCATSSFSGTDGQGVQYFGPGTRLTVT.

This chain joins TRBV30 and TRBJ1-2; D is unclear. The CDR3 loop spans 11 amino acids. Trimming stripped 5 bases from V and 7 bases from J, with 11 bases between. The V gene's germline CDR1 is GTSNPN and CDR2 SVGIG (reference sequence). CDR3 DNA: TGTGCCTGGGGAGGGAGTTTTGGCTACACCTTC. It yields the protein CAWGGSFGYTF.

The chain links TRBV28 to TRBJ1-5; D unclear. Trimming left V 5 bases short and J 3 bases short, with 17 bases between. The CDR3 has 16 amino acids. CDR1 MDHEN and CDR2 SYDVKM come from the germline V gene. The CDR3 loop reads CASSPLTLRPNQPQHF. CDR3 bases: TGTGCCAGCAGTCCTCTAACCCTGCGGCCCAATCAGCCCCAGCATTTT.

The chain employs TRBV5-4 and TRBJ2-1; 13 bases fit TRBD2. CDR3 length equals 16 residues. With 4 bases clipped from V and 5 bases from J, the junction kept 6 bases outside the gene matches. Germline loops: CDR1 SGHNT, CDR2 YYREEE (reference sequence). CDR3 in amino acids: CASSATSGRNNNEQFF. CDR3 nucleotides: TGTGCCAGCAGCGCGACTAGCGGGAGGAACAACAATGAGCAGTTCTTC.